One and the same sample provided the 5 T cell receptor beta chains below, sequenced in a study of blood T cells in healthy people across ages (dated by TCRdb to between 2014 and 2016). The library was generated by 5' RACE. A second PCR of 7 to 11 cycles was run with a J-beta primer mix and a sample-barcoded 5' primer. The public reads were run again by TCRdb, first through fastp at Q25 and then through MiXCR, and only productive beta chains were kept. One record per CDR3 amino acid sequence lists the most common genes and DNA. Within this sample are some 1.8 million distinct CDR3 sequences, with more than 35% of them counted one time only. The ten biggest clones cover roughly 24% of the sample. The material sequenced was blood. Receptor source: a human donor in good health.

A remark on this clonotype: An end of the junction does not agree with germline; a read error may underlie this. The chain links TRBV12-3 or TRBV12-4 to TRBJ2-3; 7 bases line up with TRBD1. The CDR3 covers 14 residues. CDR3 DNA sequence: TGTGCCGGCAGTTCAGGGGGAGAAACAGATACGCAGTATTTT. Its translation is CAGSSGGETDTQYF.

CDR3 coding DNA: TGTGCCAGCGTGCCCCTTGGGTATATGAACACTGAAGCTTTCTTT. Residues: CASVPLGYMNTEAFF. The chain couples TRBV7-9 to TRBJ1-1; D gene uncertain. Germline CDR1 reads SEHNR; CDR2 reads FQNEAQ (reference sequence). This CDR3 has 15 amino acids. Trimming shortened V by 8 bases and J by 0 bases, and 16 bases separated the two germline ends.

The CDR3, as DNA: TGCAGTGCTTTTAGTACGATAGGCTCCTACAATGAGCAGTACTTC. Protein: CSAFSTIGSYNEQYF. V gene TRBV20-1 combines with J gene TRBJ2-1; D remains ambiguous. The closer fit of TRBJ2-7 to the DNA end suggests the J call may be wrong. Germline V gene lookup returns CDR1 DFQATT and CDR2 SNEGSKA (reference sequence). CDR3 length: 15 amino acids.

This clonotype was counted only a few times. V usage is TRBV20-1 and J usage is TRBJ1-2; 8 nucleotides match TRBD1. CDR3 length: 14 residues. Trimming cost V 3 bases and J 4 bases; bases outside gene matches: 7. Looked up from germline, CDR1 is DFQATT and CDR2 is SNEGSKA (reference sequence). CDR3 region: CSASPPGQAYGYTF. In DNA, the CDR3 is TGCAGTGCTAGTCCTCCGGGACAGGCCTATGGCTACACCTTC.

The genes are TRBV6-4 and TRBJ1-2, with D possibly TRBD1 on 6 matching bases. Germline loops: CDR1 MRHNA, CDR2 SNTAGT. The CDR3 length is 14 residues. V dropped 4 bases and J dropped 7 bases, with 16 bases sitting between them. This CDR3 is CASSVSQGSAGYTF. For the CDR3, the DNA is TGTGCCAGCAGTGTCTCACAGGGTTCGGCTGGCTACACCTTC.